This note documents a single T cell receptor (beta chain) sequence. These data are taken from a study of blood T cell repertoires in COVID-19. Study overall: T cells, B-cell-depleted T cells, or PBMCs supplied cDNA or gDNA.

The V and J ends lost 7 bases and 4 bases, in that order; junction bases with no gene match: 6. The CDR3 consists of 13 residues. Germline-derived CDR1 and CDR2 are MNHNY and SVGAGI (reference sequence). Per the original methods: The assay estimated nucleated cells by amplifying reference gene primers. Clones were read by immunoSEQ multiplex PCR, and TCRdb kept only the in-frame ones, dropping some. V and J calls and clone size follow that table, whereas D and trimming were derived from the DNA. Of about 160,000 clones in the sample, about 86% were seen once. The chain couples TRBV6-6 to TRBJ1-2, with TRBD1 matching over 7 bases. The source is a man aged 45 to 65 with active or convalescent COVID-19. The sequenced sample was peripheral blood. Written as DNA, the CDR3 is TGTGCCAGCAAGTGGACAGGCGCCTATGGCTACACCTTC. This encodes CASKWTGAYGYTF.